Listed below are T cell receptor beta chains from one sample, sequenced in a study of vaccination and CD4 T cells after COVID-19. These TCRs' antigens remain unknown. TCRdb analysed the PCR reads with MiXCR anew, one entry per CDR3 protein. This sample has 9,500 to 15,000 distinct CDR3 sequences, with 50% to 75% found just once. Source material: CD4+ T cells from blood, cultured in vitro. These receptor sequences come from a human donor who had recovered from COVID-19. CDR3s include the opening cysteine and the closing phenylalanine or tryptophan. D genes are given only for firm matches. A row's size may be missing; if present it is once, few, many or a size class.

abundance	v_gene	j_gene	d_gene	CDR3nt	CDR3aa
.	TRBV19	TRBJ2-5	.	TGTGCCAGTAGTCAGTTTGAGGGGGGACGGGAGACCCAGTACTTC	CASSQFEGGRETQYF
.	TRBV24-1	TRBJ2-3	TRBD1	TGTGCCACCAGTGATTCGGGGGACAGGGGGCCCGCAGATACGCAGTATTTT	CATSDSGDRGPADTQYF
.	TRBV6-1	TRBJ2-7	.	TGTGCCAGCAGAAAAGACAGTTACTCCTACGAGCAGTACTTC	CASRKDSYSYEQYF
few	TRBV7-2	TRBJ2-3	TRBD2	TGTGCCAGCAGCTCTTTCGCGGGAGGCAGGGATACGCAGTATTTT	CASSSFAGGRDTQYF
.	TRBV7-3	TRBJ2-7	TRBD2	TGTGCCAGCAGCTTAACCGCCGGGAGGGCCGTCTACGAGCAGTACTTC	CASSLTAGRAVYEQYF
.	TRBV7-9	TRBJ2-5	TRBD2	TGTGCCAGCAGCTTATGGGGCGGGAGTCAAGAGACCCAGTACTTC	CASSLWGGSQETQYF
.	TRBV20-1	TRBJ1-2	.	TGCAGTGCTAGAGTAGGGGGCTATGGCTACACCTTC	CSARVGGYGYTF
few	TRBV6-1	TRBJ2-7	.	TGTGCCAGCAGTACATATCCCCAGGGGGGGCTTTACGAGCAGTACTTC	CASSTYPQGGLYEQYF
.	TRBV6-1	TRBJ2-7	.	TGTGCCAGCAGTGAACCTAGTACCTACGAGCAGTACTTC	CASSEPSTYEQYF
.	TRBV27	TRBJ2-3	TRBD2	TGTGCCAGCAGTTTACTCCGGACTAGGCGCACAGATACGCAGTATTTT	CASSLLRTRRTDTQYF
.	TRBV19	TRBJ2-6	TRBD1	TGTGCCAGTAGTCGACAGGGACGCTCTGGGGCCAACGTCCTGACTTTC	CASSRQGRSGANVLTF
few	TRBV20-1	TRBJ1-5	TRBD1	TGCAGTGCTGGGGGACAGGGAAGTCAGCCCCAGCATTTT	CSAGGQGSQPQHF
.	TRBV7-2	TRBJ2-3	TRBD1	TGTGCCAGCTGCATCGGGACAGGGTCCGATACGCAGTATTTT	CASCIGTGSDTQYF
.	TRBV15	TRBJ2-7	TRBD1	TGTGCCACCAGCGGAGGACAGGAGTTCGACGAGCAGTACTTC	CATSGGQEFDEQYF
.	TRBV6-2/TRBV6-3	TRBJ1-6	.	TGTGCCAGCAGTTACGCGGGACGGAGACTCTATAATTCACCCCTCCACTTT	CASSYAGRRLYNSPLHF
.	TRBV20-1	TRBJ2-5	.	TGCAGTGCTATGGGAGAGACCCAGTACTTC	CSAMGETQYF
few	TRBV20-1	TRBJ1-5	.	TGCAGTGCTAGAGATAAAGCCAGTCAGCCCCAGCATTTT	CSARDKASQPQHF
.	TRBV11-2	TRBJ2-3	TRBD2	TGTGCCAGCACCAATAGAGGAGCGGGAGGTTACACGCAGTATTTT	CASTNRGAGGYTQYF
.	TRBV6-2/TRBV6-3	TRBJ2-2	.	TGTGCCAGCAGTAACAGGCCAGTCACCGGGGAGCTGTTTTTT	CASSNRPVTGELFF
.	TRBV20-1	TRBJ1-4	.	TGCAGTGCTAGAGATCTTCGGGACACCAGTGAAAAACTGTTTTTT	CSARDLRDTSEKLFF
.	TRBV6-1	TRBJ1-3	TRBD1	TGTGCCAGCGGTAGAGATCGGACAGGGGGCGGCACCATATATTTT	CASGRDRTGGGTIYF
.	TRBV7-2	TRBJ2-5	TRBD2	TGTGCCAGCAGCTTATCCGGACTAGTCTTGGAGACCCAGTACTTC	CASSLSGLVLETQYF
few	TRBV6-1	TRBJ2-3	.	TGTGCCATCCTCCTTCCGCTTTTCGCAGATACGCAGTATTTT	CAILLPLFADTQYF
.	TRBV12-3/TRBV12-4	TRBJ1-1	.	TGTGCCAGCAGTATTCAGGAGAACACTGAAGCTTTCTTT	CASSIQENTEAFF
large	TRBV28	TRBJ2-7	.	TGTGCCAGCAGGGGGACTGGTTCCTACGAGCAGTACTTC	CASRGTGSYEQYF
.	TRBV6-2/TRBV6-3	TRBJ2-5	.	TGTGCCAGCAGTTACTCGAGAGACACCACCCAGACCCAGTACTTC	CASSYSRDTTQTQYF
.	TRBV30	TRBJ2-1	.	TGTGCCTGGAAAGGAGCCTACAATGAGCAGTTCTTC	CAWKGAYNEQFF
.	TRBV25-1	TRBJ2-7	TRBD1	TGTGCCAGCAGTGACTCCGGGACAGGGGGCGCCTACGAGCAGTACTTC	CASSDSGTGGAYEQYF
.	TRBV18	TRBJ1-5	TRBD1	TGTGCCAGCTCACAGACAGGGCTCAATCAGCCCCAGCATTTT	CASSQTGLNQPQHF
.	TRBV20-1	TRBJ2-5	.	TGCAGTGCTAGAGATCAGGGGGGGGCCCAGTACTTC	CSARDQGGAQYF
few	TRBV6-2/TRBV6-3	TRBJ1-2	TRBD1	TGTGCCAGCAGACAAGGGGGCAGGGGTCCTGGCTACACCTTC	CASRQGGRGPGYTF
few	TRBV7-2	TRBJ2-5	TRBD1	TGTGCCAGCAGCCCGGGACAGGGGGAGGGAGAGACCCAGTACTTC	CASSPGQGEGETQYF
once	TRBV20-1	TRBJ2-3	TRBD1	TGCAGTGCCCCTGGGACAGCCAGCACAGATACGCAGTATTTT	CSAPGTASTDTQYF
.	TRBV28	TRBJ1-2	.	TGTGCCAGCATCCAGGGGAACGGATACTATGGCTACACCTTC	CASIQGNGYYGYTF
.	TRBV28	TRBJ2-7	.	TGTGCCAGCAGTGTGCAGGTGAGGTACGAGCAGTACTTC	CASSVQVRYEQYF
.	TRBV19	TRBJ1-2	.	TGTGCCAGTAGGACCCGGCGGCAGTCGGACTATGGCTACACCTTC	CASRTRRQSDYGYTF
few	TRBV6-5	TRBJ1-5	TRBD1	TGTGCCAGCAGTTACGGACAGGGGGGAACGCCCCAGCATTTT	CASSYGQGGTPQHF
.	TRBV9	TRBJ2-2	.	TGTGCCAGCAGCAAAACCGGGGAGCTGTTTTTT	CASSKTGELFF
.	TRBV20-1	TRBJ1-5	.	TGCAGTGCTAGTCTGGGGGTTTTGGATAGCAATCAGCCCCAGCATTTT	CSASLGVLDSNQPQHF
.	TRBV4-1	TRBJ1-5	.	TGCGCCAGCAGCCAAGACGGGGGGCTATCCCAGCATTTT	CASSQDGGLSQHF
few	TRBV14	TRBJ2-3	TRBD1	TGTGCCAGCAGCCAAGCGGGACAGGGTCGTGCAGATACGCAGTATTTT	CASSQAGQGRADTQYF
once	TRBV10-3	TRBJ2-7	.	TGTGCCATCAGTGAGTCGACTCAGGCCTACGAGCAGTACTTC	CAISESTQAYEQYF